This paragraph reports one T cell receptor (beta chain). Its specificity is unknown. It may be a read error: a sequence one base away is much more abundant. This specimen comes from a study of regulatory T cells in long-lasting Graves disease. Whole-study findings and limits: It was possible that the small sample size reduced accuracy. Reduced TCR diversity was observed in persistent Graves' patients versus newly diagnosed patients.

Germline CDR1 reads MNHEY; CDR2 reads SVGEGT. The length of the CDR3 is 13 residues. V was trimmed by 5 bases and J by 3 bases, leaving 10 bases between them. Both iRepertoire HTBI primers and Arm-PCR of CDR3 regions were used to build the TCR beta libraries. TCRdb passed the multiplex PCR reads through MiXCR, listing each CDR3 protein once. In the table there are about 400,000 distinct CDR3 sequences, 15% to 20% of which are singletons. Documented time point: newly diagnosed GD, antithyroid drugs for less than 3 months. The TCR library was made from RNA extracted from PBMCs. In addition, the sample was reused for a study of T cells in Graves' hyperthyroidism and ophthalmopathy. According to that study: Stability of Graves' hyperthyroidism was defined as absent ophthalmopathy progression within 18 months.

The source was peripheral blood mononuclear cells (PBMCs), collected at new diagnosis, from a patient treated with antithyroid drugs. The receptor's source is a woman younger than 35 with Graves disease. The rearrangement links TRBV6-2 or TRBV6-3 to TRBJ1-1; D call uncertain. Here the CDR3 DNA reads TGTGCCAGCAGTGACACAGAGGACACTGAAGCTTTCTTT. Its protein product is CASSDTEDTEAFF.